Presented here are 25 T cell receptor beta chains from one specimen sequenced in a study of CD8 T cells in ankylosing spondylitis. TCRdb reanalysed the 5' RACE reads using MiXCR and keeps one entry per CDR3 protein. The table records around 210,000 distinct CDR3 sequences, 8.2% of them present only once. Sequenced material: blood, either unsorted or a sorted T cell fraction (not recorded which). The receptors stem from a female donor with ankylosing spondylitis or in good health (not recorded which).

In this sample, this clonotype turned up many times. This chain links TRBV19 with TRBJ2-1; 7 bases agree with TRBD2. V lost 6 bases to trimming and J lost 3 bases; unmatched junction nucleotides: 11. In germline, CDR1 is LNHDA, CDR2 SQIVND (reference sequence). The CDR3 contains 16 residues. CDR3 in amino acids: CASSTAGLADYNEQFF. The CDR3 nucleotides read TGTGCCAGTAGCACGGCGGGGCTAGCGGACTACAATGAGCAGTTCTTC.

This clonotype has only a few counts. J is TRBJ2-7 and V is TRBV20-1, with TRBD2 matching over 14 bases. This CDR3 comprises 15 residues. Germline V lookup: CDR1 DFQATT, CDR2 SNEGSKA (reference sequence). J gave up 7 bases and V 2 bases, and 7 bases lay outside the gene matches. CDR3: CSARIGLAGGEEQYF. CDR3 nucleotide sequence: TGCAGTGCTAGAATAGGACTAGCGGGAGGTGAGGAGCAGTACTTC.

At least ten counts were recorded for this clonotype. This sequence joins TRBV27 and TRBJ2-1; D possibly corresponds to TRBD1 (5 bases). The V gene's germline CDR1 is MNHEY and CDR2 SMNVEV (reference sequence). Trimming stripped 0 bases from V and 4 bases from J, with 16 bases between. CDR3 length equals 17 residues. The CDR3, as DNA: TGTGCCAGCAGTTTATCGGGTACAGGATTTGGGTACAATGAGCAGTTCTTC. It is translated as CASSLSGTGFGYNEQFF.

Details on this clonotype: A much larger clone sits a single nucleotide away, making a read error possible. The DNA is omitted, as the CDR3 cannot be located on it reliably, and the CDR3 follows TCRdb's listing. V usage is TRBV6-2 or TRBV6-3 and J usage is TRBJ1-2. The CDR3 is made up of 12 amino acids, end residues included. The germline CDR1 and CDR2 sequences are MNHEY and SVGEGT. This CDR3 is CVSSFAGYGCTF.

This clonotype was observed many times. The chain combines TRBV12-3 or TRBV12-4 with TRBJ2-1; possible D gene TRBD2, 6 bases. Trimming took 8 bases from V and 4 from J, leaving 9 bases between them. The CDR3 consists of 12 residues. In nucleotides, the CDR3 is TGTGCCAGCGGGGCGGGGTACAATGAGCAGTTCTTC. This codes for CASGAGYNEQFF.

This clonotype has more than one count but fewer than ten. This rearrangement joins TRBV7-9 to TRBJ2-1, with D uncertain. The CDR3 has 13 residues. The germline V gene encodes CDR1 SEHNR and CDR2 FQNEAQ (reference sequence). Deletions cut 0 bases from V and 9 bases from J, with 9 bases between. Here the CDR3 reads CASSLADLFEQFF. The CDR3 coding sequence is TGTGCCAGCAGCTTAGCTGACCTCTTTGAGCAGTTCTTC.

In this sample, this clonotype turned up many times. The chain uses TRBV13 and TRBJ2-5, with TRBD1 as a possible D gene (6 bases). Per the germline V gene, CDR1 is PRHDT and CDR2 is FYEKMQ (reference sequence). The CDR3 runs to 14 residues. Trimming removed 4 bases from V and 2 bases from J, with 11 bases in between. The CDR3, as DNA: TGTGCCAGCAGCTCCAGGGACAAACAAGAGACCCAGTACTTC. Translating it yields CASSSRDKQETQYF. Full variable domain (missing parts from reference TRBV13 and TRBJ2-5): AAGVIQSPRHLIKEKRETATLKCYPIPRHDTVYWYQQGPGQDPQFLISFYEKMQSDKGSIPDRFSAQQFSDYHSELNMSSLELGDSALYFCASSSRDKQETQYFGPGTRLLVL.

There are many counts of this clonotype. The gene calls are TRBV20-1 and TRBJ2-7; maybe TRBD2 (5 bases). The CDR3 is made up of 18 amino acids. V shed 0 bases and J shed 0 bases, with 21 bases lying between them. Germline CDR1 and CDR2: DFQATT and SNEGSKA (reference sequence). DNA of the CDR3: TGCAGTGCTAGAGATCGGTTCGTTGGCGGGCCCAGCTCCTACGAGCAGTACTTC. This translates into CSARDRFVGGPSSYEQYF.

This clonotype was observed at least ten times. The J gene is TRBJ2-7, the V gene TRBV4-3; D not resolved. Trimming cost V 0 bases and J 3 bases, with 6 bases left between them. The CDR3 spans 13 residues. The germline V gene encodes CDR1 LGHNA and CDR2 YSLEER. In nucleotides, the CDR3 is TGCGCCAGCAGCCAAGAAAACTTCTACGAGCAGTACTTC. Its protein product is CASSQENFYEQYF.

This clonotype came up a few times. This chain joins TRBV29-1 and TRBJ2-7; D ambiguous. Trimming cost V 3 bases and J 6 bases, with 15 bases left between them. The CDR3 covers 13 residues. CDR1 and CDR2 from the germline V gene are SQVTM and ANQGSEA. The DNA of the CDR3 is TGCAGCGTTGAGGGTGTTGAAGGATCCGAGCAGTACTTC. Amino acids: CSVEGVEGSEQYF.

This clonotype was counted many times. The chain is built from TRBV12-3 or TRBV12-4 and TRBJ1-5, with 9 positions matching TRBD1. J gave up 6 bases and V 5 bases, and 11 bases lay outside the gene matches. This CDR3 spans 16 amino acids. The DNA of the CDR3 is TGTGCCAGCAGTCCATACGGACAGGGGCTGGGTCAGCCCCAGCATTTT. Translation: CASSPYGQGLGQPQHF.

This clonotype was seen a few times. CDR3 sequence reads: CSVEDLDRHNEQFF. CDR3 coding DNA: TGCAGCGTTGAAGATCTGGACAGGCACAATGAGCAGTTCTTC. The chain joins TRBV29-1 to TRBJ2-1; 7 bases agree with TRBD1. The germline V gene has CDR1 SQVTM and CDR2 ANQGSEA. CDR3 length: 14 amino acids. The trim removed 0 bases at V and 5 bases at J, leaving 4 bases unmatched.

The chain couples TRBV21-1 to TRBJ1-6; the DNA was not used to check the table's D call, TRBD1. TRBV21-1 is noted as a pseudogene. This CDR3 comprises 14 residues. CDR3 loop: CASSKGRGGSPLHF. CDR3 nucleotides: TGTGCCAGCAGCAAGGGTAGGGGGGGTTCACCCCTCCACTTT.

In its sample, this clonotype was seen many times. V is TRBV28 and J is TRBJ2-3; the match to TRBD1 covers 7 bases. Germline V gene data show CDR1 as MDHEN and CDR2 as SYDVKM. This CDR3 contains 14 residues. V dropped 6 bases and J dropped 0; count of bases not matched to a gene: 3. The CDR3 region is CASRIRGSTDTQYF. As DNA, the CDR3 is TGTGCCAGCAGGATCAGGGGGAGCACAGATACGCAGTATTTT.

This clonotype came up many times. V usage is TRBV6-2 or TRBV6-3 and J usage is TRBJ1-6, with D unresolved. The CDR3 spans 12 residues. Trimming removed 5 bases at V and 13 bases at J, with 12 bases between. Germline CDR1 and CDR2: MNHEY and SVGEGT. The CDR3 DNA reads TGTGCCAGCAGTCATCAGGTTCCCCCCCTCCACTTT. Amino acids: CASSHQVPPLHF.

This clonotype was seen at least ten times. The V call is TRBV20-1, the J call TRBJ2-4; 9 bases agree with TRBD1. The V segment lost 2 bases and the J segment 7 bases; nucleotides outside the gene matches: 9. The CDR3 covers 15 residues. From germline, CDR1 is DFQATT and CDR2 SNEGSKA (reference sequence). For the CDR3, the DNA is TGCAGTGCTAGATTGGGCGCCGGACAGGGGAACATTCAGTACTTC. Translation: CSARLGAGQGNIQYF.

This clonotype was counted ten times or more. The chain links TRBV10-3 to TRBJ2-7, with D perhaps matching TRBD1 or TRBD2 (5 bases each). This CDR3 is built from 15 residues. V dropped 8 bases and J dropped 2 bases, with 19 bases sitting between them. Germline V gene sequence: CDR1 ENHRY, CDR2 SYGVKD. In DNA, the CDR3 is TGTGCCATCGGCCCACGGGACCCCCTCCCCTACGAGCAGTACTTC. Translation: CAIGPRDPLPYEQYF.

This clonotype was observed at least ten times. The chain recombines TRBV12-3 or TRBV12-4 with TRBJ1-2; perhaps TRBD1 as D (5 bases). V lost 7 bases and J 1 base, leaving 7 bases between the germline ends. CDR3 length equals 12 residues. The CDR3 DNA reads as TGTGCCAGCACCGACAGTAACTATGGCTACACCTTC. As protein: CASTDSNYGYTF.

The table lists this clonotype with many counts. The chain carries TRBV20-1 and TRBJ2-7; D not resolved. The germline gives CDR1 DFQATT, CDR2 SNEGSKA (reference sequence). The V end lost 4 bases, the J end lost 2 bases, and 12 bases lay between the germline ends. The CDR3 consists of 13 residues. The CDR3 nucleotides read TGCAGTGCTAATCCACAGCAAGCCTACGAGCAGTACTTC. It encodes CSANPQQAYEQYF.

This clonotype has at least ten counts. The J gene is TRBJ2-3, the V gene TRBV12-3 or TRBV12-4; 11 nucleotides match TRBD2. The V and J ends lost 7 bases and 2 bases, in that order; junction bases with no gene match: 11. This CDR3 region has 17 residues. The CDR3 DNA sequence: TGTGCCAGCACCCTGACTGTAGCGGGAGGGTACACAGATACGCAGTATTTT. Amino acid sequence: CASTLTVAGGYTDTQYF.

This clonotype was counted at least ten times. The V and J genes are TRBV28 and TRBJ1-5; D unresolved. The V end lost 3 bases, the J end lost 8 bases, and 11 bases lay between the germline ends. This CDR3 has 13 amino acids. Germline loops: CDR1 MDHEN, CDR2 SYDVKM. The CDR3 coding sequence is TGTGCCAGCAGTTTCAGAGGGTACGAGCCCCAGCATTTT. This translates into CASSFRGYEPQHF. Drawing the rest from reference TRBV28 and TRBJ1-5, the complete variable domain is DVKVTQSSRYLVKRTGEKVFLECVQDMDHENMFWYRQDPGLGLRLIYFSYDVKMKEKGDIPEGYSVSREKKERFSLILESASTNQTSMYLCASSFRGYEPQHFGDGTRLSIL.

This clonotype has at least ten counts. V usage is TRBV12-3 or TRBV12-4 and J usage is TRBJ2-7, with 7 bases matching TRBD1. Trimming took 6 bases from V and 5 from J; bases not matched to a gene: 10. The CDR3 has 14 residues. The CDR3 DNA is TGTGCCAGCAGCCGCCGAGACAGGGTCCACGAGCAGTACTTC. It encodes CASSRRDRVHEQYF.

This chain connects TRBV7-9 to TRBJ2-1; D is perhaps TRBD2 (5 bases). With 4 bases removed from V and 8 bases from J, the gap between germline ends came to 21 bases. CDR1 and CDR2 from the germline V gene are SEHNR and FQNEAQ (reference sequence). This CDR3 has 16 residues. CDR3 in DNA: TGTGCCAGCAGCTCCCCGATATATGGGAGTAGCGATGAGCAGTTCTTC. It translates to CASSSPIYGSSDEQFF.

This clonotype has a handful of counts. The V gene is TRBV6-1, the J gene TRBJ2-3; D possibly matches TRBD1 or TRBD2 (5 bases each). The CDR3 sequence is 14 residues long. CDR1 is MNHNS, CDR2 SASEGT, per germline. The V end was cut by 7 bases, the J end by 1 base, with 12 bases between. CDR3 nucleotide sequence: TGTGCCAGCACCGACCGGGACCGCACAGATACGCAGTATTTT. This sequence encodes CASTDRDRTDTQYF.

This clonotype was detected ten times or more. Its ends do not fully match the called genes, so a read error is possible. The chain joins TRBV27 to TRBJ2-7, with a weak D call TRBD2 (5 bases). This CDR3 region has 11 residues. Germline V CDR1 and CDR2: MNHEY, SMNVEV (reference sequence). The CDR3 region has the DNA TGTGCCACCAGTGAGGGAGACGAGCAGTACTTC. Amino acids: CATSEGDEQYF.